This paragraph reports one T cell receptor (beta chain). Its target is not known. V lost 3 bases and J lost 15, with 19 bases in between. This CDR3 has 12 residues. From germline, CDR1 is DFQATT and CDR2 SNEGSKA (reference sequence). This sample stems from a study of identical twins. Unique molecular identifiers were present on the cDNA, which also gained a universal primer site by template switching. Via MiXCR, TCRdb re-called the 5' RACE reads, giving one row per CDR3 protein. Of around 220,000 distinct CDR3 sequences listed, more than 12% were seen once; the top ten hold 7% to 9%. The study's findings and limits: For out-of-frame alpha sequences shared by twins, low generation probability was in excess. Researchers reported weaker excess twin sharing in beta out-of-frame sequences. Models came in too low on out-of-frame TCR alpha sharing in monozygotic twins.

The sequence was collected from a woman aged 18-29 years in good health. The chain carries TRBV20-1 and TRBJ2-3; D not resolved. Specimen: memory (CD45RO+) T cells sorted from blood. The CDR3: CSASGYRASLYF. For the CDR3, the DNA is TGCAGTGCTAGTGGTTATAGGGCCAGTTTATATTTT.